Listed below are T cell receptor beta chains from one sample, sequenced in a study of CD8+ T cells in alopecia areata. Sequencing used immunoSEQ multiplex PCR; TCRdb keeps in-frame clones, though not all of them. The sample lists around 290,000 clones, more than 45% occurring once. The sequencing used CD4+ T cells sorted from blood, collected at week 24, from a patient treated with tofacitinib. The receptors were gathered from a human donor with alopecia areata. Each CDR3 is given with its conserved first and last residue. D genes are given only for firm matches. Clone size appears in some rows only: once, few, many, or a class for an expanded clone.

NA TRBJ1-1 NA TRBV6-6 CASNTGGRGNTEAFF TGTGCCAGCAACACGGGGGGTCGGGGGAACACTGAAGCTTTCTTT
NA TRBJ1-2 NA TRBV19 CASSIGNRDDYGYTF TGTGCCAGTAGTATAGGTAACAGGGATGACTATGGCTACACCTTC
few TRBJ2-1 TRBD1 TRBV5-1 CASSWGGQGVYNEQFF TGCGCCAGCAGCTGGGGCGGACAGGGTGTTTACAATGAGCAGTTCTTC
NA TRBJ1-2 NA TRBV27 CASIDTNYGYTF TGTGCCAGCATCGACACTAACTATGGCTACACCTTC
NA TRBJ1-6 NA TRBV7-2 CASSLSTRTDHSPLHF TGTGCCAGCAGCCTCAGTACTAGAACAGATCATTCACCCCTCCACTTT
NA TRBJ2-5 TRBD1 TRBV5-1 CASSDGPRQGAETQYF TGCGCCAGCAGCGATGGGCCTAGACAGGGCGCAGAGACCCAGTACTTC
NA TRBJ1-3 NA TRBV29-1 CSVAPGAGNTIYF TGCAGCGTTGCCCCTGGGGCTGGAAACACCATATATTTT
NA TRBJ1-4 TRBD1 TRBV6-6 CASSLGQGREKLFF TGTGCCAGCAGTTTAGGACAGGGCAGGGAAAAACTGTTTTTT
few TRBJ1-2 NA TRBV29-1 CSAGGGLWNGYTF TGCAGCGCTGGGGGCGGCTTATGGAATGGCTACACCTTC
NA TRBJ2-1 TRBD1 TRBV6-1 CASSEMAGGYNEQFF TGTGCCAGCAGTGAAATGGCAGGGGGATACAATGAGCAGTTCTTC
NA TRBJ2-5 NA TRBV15 CATSRDGSGRPAQYF TGTGCCACCAGCAGAGATGGTTCCGGCCGTCCGGCCCAGTACTTC
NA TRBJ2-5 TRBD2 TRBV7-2 CASSSSGGRETQYF TGTGCCAGCAGCTCTAGCGGGGGGCGGGAGACCCAGTACTTC
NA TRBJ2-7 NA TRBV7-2 CASSLRDEQYF TGTGCCAGCAGTCTACGTGACGAGCAGTACTTC
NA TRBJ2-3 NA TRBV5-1 CASSLGGPYTDTQYF TGCGCCAGCAGCTTGGGAGGGCCGTACACAGATACGCAGTATTTT
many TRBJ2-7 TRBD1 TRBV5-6 CASSSTGWNRGFTYEQYF TGTGCCAGCAGCTCAACCGGGTGGAACAGGGGATTCACCTACGAGCAGTACTTC
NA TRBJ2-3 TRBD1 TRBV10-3 CAISDRTGENTQYF TGTGCCATCAGTGATAGGACAGGGGAAAATACGCAGTATTTT
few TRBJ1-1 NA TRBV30 CAWKQPYTEAFF TGTGCCTGGAAACAGCCTTACACTGAAGCTTTCTTT